Detailed here is one TCR beta chain. Its antigen is not identified. Some clones are missing from TCRdb's copy, which holds only in-frame ones; the method was immunoSEQ multiplex PCR. This table holds roughly 93,000 clones, roughly nine tenths found once. The record originates from a study of T cell responses to AZD1222 COVID-19 vaccine. Findings of the study overall: Only 5 or 6 individuals given AZD1222 were seropositive at baseline.

Losses at the gene ends were 6 bases for V and 4 bases for J; bases not matched to a gene: 5. Germline V gene lookup returns CDR1 LGHDT and CDR2 YNNKEL (reference sequence). The length of the CDR3 is 13 residues. This TCR came from an adult in good health. This chain links TRBV3-1 (or the pseudogene TRBV3-2) with TRBJ2-7, with 8 bases lining up with TRBD2. The material sequenced was peripheral blood, taken on day 0 of MenACWY control vaccination. Here the CDR3 reads CASSAGGWYEQYF. The CDR3 region has the DNA TGTGCCAGCAGTGCGGGGGGCTGGTACGAGCAGTACTTC.